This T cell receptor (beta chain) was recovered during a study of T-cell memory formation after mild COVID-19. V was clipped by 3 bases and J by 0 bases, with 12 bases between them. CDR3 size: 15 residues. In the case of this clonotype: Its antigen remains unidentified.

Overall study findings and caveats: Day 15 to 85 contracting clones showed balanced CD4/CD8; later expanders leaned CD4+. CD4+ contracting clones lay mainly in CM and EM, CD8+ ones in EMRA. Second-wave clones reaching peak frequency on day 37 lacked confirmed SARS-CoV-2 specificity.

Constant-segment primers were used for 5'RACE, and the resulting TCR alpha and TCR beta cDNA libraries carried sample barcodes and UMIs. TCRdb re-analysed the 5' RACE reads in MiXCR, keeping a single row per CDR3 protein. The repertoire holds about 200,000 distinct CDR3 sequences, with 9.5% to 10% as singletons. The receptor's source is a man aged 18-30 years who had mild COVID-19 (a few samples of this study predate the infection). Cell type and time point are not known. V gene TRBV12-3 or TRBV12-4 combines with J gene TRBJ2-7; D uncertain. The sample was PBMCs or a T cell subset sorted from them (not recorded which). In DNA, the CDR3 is TGTGCCAGCAGTTTCGGCCCGCCCATCTCCTACGAGCAGTACTTC. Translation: CASSFGPPISYEQYF.